Shown below are 13 T cell receptor beta chains from a single sample sequenced in a study of Graves' ophthalmopathy and Graves' hyperthyroidism (dated by TCRdb to between 2017 and 2018). TCRdb records Illumina HiSeq 2000 as the sequencer. For repertoire sequencing, the TCR beta CDR3 regions were amplified from RNA transcripts. A first-round RT-PCR used HTBI primers with the Qiagen OneStep RT-PCR kit, followed by a second-round multiplex PCR, size selection and purification. The public reads were reprocessed in TCRdb via fastp at Q25 and MiXCR, keeping in-frame beta chains. Entries that share a CDR3 protein sequence are merged under the most common genes and DNA. For this sample there are roughly 400,000 distinct CDR3 sequences; around 17% appear just once. The top ten clones comprise approximately 1.4% of the sample. Material for sequencing was peripheral blood. The source of these receptors is a woman between 18 and 29 years old with Graves' ophthalmopathy. Donor details come from another sample of the same person, matched by shared clones.

In its sample, this clonotype was seen many times. V usage is TRBV29-1 and J usage is TRBJ1-1; no reliable D call. CDR3 length: 12 residues. Germline V gives CDR1 SQVTM, CDR2 ANQGSEA. V lost 7 bases and J 1 base, leaving 10 bases between the germline ends. The CDR3: CSARHKNTEAFF. The CDR3 DNA follows: TGCAGCGCTAGACACAAGAACACTGAAGCTTTCTTT. The full variable domain, completed using reference TRBV29-1 and TRBJ1-1, is SAVISQKPSRDICQRGTSLTIQCQVDSQVTMMFWYRQQPGQSLTLIATANQGSEATYESGFVIDKFPISRPNLTFSTLTVSNMSPEDSSIYLCSARHKNTEAFFGQGTRLTVV.

This clonotype was observed at least ten times. CDR3 protein: CASSFEYSNQPQHF. CDR3 in DNA: TGTGCCAGCAGTTTCGAGTATAGCAATCAGCCCCAGCATTTT. The chain employs TRBV12-3 or TRBV12-4 and TRBJ1-5, with D hard to call. The CDR3 contains 14 residues. Trimming removed 3 bases from V and 0 bases from J, with 6 bases in between.

This clonotype showed up many times. V and J are TRBV28 and TRBJ2-2; D not resolved. The V gene lost 5 bases and the J gene lost 3 bases, with 10 bases spanning the gap. The CDR3 totals 14 residues. In germline, CDR1 is MDHEN, CDR2 SYDVKM. The CDR3 loop reads CASSERTHTGELFF. The DNA of the CDR3 is TGTGCCAGCAGTGAACGGACCCACACCGGGGAGCTGTTTTTT.

This clonotype was recorded many times. The chain uses TRBV27 and TRBJ1-1, with TRBD1 identical over 7 bases. Germline lookup yields CDR1 MNHEY and CDR2 SMNVEV (reference sequence). CDR3 size: 15 residues. Trimming at V came to 3 bases and at J to 0 bases, leaving 4 bases not matched to a gene. The CDR3 sequence: CASSFRTGMNTEAFF. The CDR3 nucleotides are TGTGCCAGCAGTTTCCGGACAGGCATGAACACTGAAGCTTTCTTT.

At least ten counts were recorded for this clonotype. The chain is built from TRBV3-1 and TRBJ1-5; D uncertain. Germline CDR1 LGHDT, CDR2 YNNKEL (reference sequence). Trimming pared 1 base from V and 2 bases from J, leaving 12 bases between. This CDR3 spans 16 amino acids. CDR3: CASSQGKNGRNQPQHF. CDR3 bases: TGTGCCAGCAGCCAAGGAAAAAACGGACGCAATCAGCCCCAGCATTTT.

Many counts were recorded for this clonotype. The J gene is TRBJ2-7, the V gene TRBV7-2, with D hard to call. Germline V gives CDR1 SGHTA, CDR2 FQGNSA. With 4 bases removed from V and 2 bases from J, the gap between germline ends came to 9 bases. This CDR3 has 13 amino acids. Here the CDR3 reads CASSSAITYEQYF. CDR3 sequence (DNA): TGTGCCAGCAGCTCAGCGATAACCTACGAGCAGTACTTC.

This clonotype was counted at least ten times. The rearrangement joins TRBV6-2 or TRBV6-3 to TRBJ1-5, with no clear D. The V end was cut by 5 bases, the J end by 2 bases, with 7 bases between. The germline CDR1 and CDR2 sequences are MNHEY and SVGEGT. There are 13 residues in the CDR3. CDR3 sequence: CASSKKGNQPQHF. In nucleotides, the CDR3 is TGTGCCAGCAGTAAGAAGGGCAATCAGCCCCAGCATTTT.

The CDR3 DNA reads TGTGCCAGCAGCCGTGACAGGGAGTCCGGCTACACCTTC. The encoded protein is CASSRDRESGYTF. This chain uses TRBV7-8 with TRBJ1-2; TRBD1 agrees at 7 bases. This CDR3 has 13 amino acids. V was clipped by 5 bases and J by 8 bases; unmatched bases: 8. Germline lookup yields CDR1 SGHVS and CDR2 FQNEAQ.

This clonotype was counted many times. This sequence joins TRBV12-3 or TRBV12-4 and TRBJ2-6; D is undetermined. This CDR3 has 15 amino acids. The V end was cut by 3 bases, the J end by 0 bases, with 6 bases between. The CDR3 nucleotides read TGTGCCAGCAGTTTGTACAACTCTGGGGCCAACGTCCTGACTTTC. Its protein product is CASSLYNSGANVLTF.

The rearrangement links TRBV30 to TRBJ2-1; 7 nucleotides agree with TRBD1. The CDR3 is made up of 15 amino acids. Germline CDR1 and CDR2: GTSNPN and SVGIG (reference sequence). V dropped 3 bases and J dropped 8; count of bases not matched to a gene: 13. The CDR3 sequence: CAWRVGRQGHYEQFF. In nucleotides, the CDR3 is TGTGCCTGGAGGGTAGGGAGACAGGGTCATTATGAGCAGTTCTTC.

The chain has TRBV6-2 or TRBV6-3 and TRBJ2-7, with D perhaps TRBD1 or TRBD2 (6 bases each). The CDR3 length is 13 residues. Germline CDR1 is MNHEY and CDR2 is SVGEGT. Trimming took 4 bases from V and 6 from J, leaving 13 bases between them. The CDR3 bases are TGTGCCAGCAGTTGGGGGGCTTTACGCGAGCAGTACTTC. It translates to CASSWGALREQYF.

This clonotype was picked up many times. This rearrangement joins TRBV6-5 to TRBJ1-1, with 8 bases aligning to TRBD1. The CDR3 spans 16 residues. With V trimmed by 2 bases and J by 1 base, 6 bases remained unmatched. Germline V gene data show CDR1 as MNHEY and CDR2 as SVGAGI. This CDR3 is CASSYIWQGANTEAFF. DNA of the CDR3: TGTGCCAGCAGTTACATATGGCAGGGGGCGAACACTGAAGCTTTCTTT.

This chain uses TRBV12-3 or TRBV12-4 with TRBJ1-5, with D perhaps matching TRBD1 (6 bases). The CDR3 runs 14 residues. Trimming stripped 6 bases from V and 4 bases from J, with 13 bases between. In nucleotides, the CDR3 is TGTGCCAGCAGACGGACAGAGGGGAATCAGCCCCAGCATTTT. It specifies CASRRTEGNQPQHF.